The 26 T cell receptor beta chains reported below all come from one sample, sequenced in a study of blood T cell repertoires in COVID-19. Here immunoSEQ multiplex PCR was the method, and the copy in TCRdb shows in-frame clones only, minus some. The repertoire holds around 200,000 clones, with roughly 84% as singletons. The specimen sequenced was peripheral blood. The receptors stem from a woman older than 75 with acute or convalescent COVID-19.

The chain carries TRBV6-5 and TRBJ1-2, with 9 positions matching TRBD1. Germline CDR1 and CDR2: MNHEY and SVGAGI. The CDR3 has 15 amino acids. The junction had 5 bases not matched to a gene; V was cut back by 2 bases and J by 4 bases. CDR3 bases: TGTGCCAGCAGTTACCGGGCGGACAGGGGCTATGGCTACACCTTC. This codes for CASSYRADRGYGYTF.

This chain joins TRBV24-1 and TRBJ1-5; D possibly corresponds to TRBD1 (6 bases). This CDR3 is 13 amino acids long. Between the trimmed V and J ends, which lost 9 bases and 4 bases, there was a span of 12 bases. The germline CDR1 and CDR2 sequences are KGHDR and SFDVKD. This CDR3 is CATGQYLNQPQHF. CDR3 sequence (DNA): TGTGCCACCGGACAGTACCTAAATCAGCCCCAGCATTTT.

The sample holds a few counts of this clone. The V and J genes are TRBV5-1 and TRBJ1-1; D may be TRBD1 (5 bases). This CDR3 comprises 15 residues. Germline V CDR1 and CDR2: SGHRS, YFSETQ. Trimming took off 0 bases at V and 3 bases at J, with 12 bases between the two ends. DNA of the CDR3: TGCGCCAGCAGCTTGGGGTCGACAGCTTACACTGAAGCTTTCTTT. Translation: CASSLGSTAYTEAFF. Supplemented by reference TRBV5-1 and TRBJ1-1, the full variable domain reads KAGVTQTPRYLIKTRGQQVTLSCSPISGHRSVSWYQQTPGQGLQFLFEYFSETQRNKGNFPGRFSGRQFSNSRSEMNVSTLELGDSALYLCASSLGSTAYTEAFFGQGTRLTVV.

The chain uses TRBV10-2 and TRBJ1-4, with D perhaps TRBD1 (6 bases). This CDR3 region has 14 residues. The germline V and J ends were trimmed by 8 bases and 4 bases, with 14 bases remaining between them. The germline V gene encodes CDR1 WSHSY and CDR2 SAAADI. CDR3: CASLRQDLNEKLFF. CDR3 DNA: TGCGCCAGCCTCCGACAGGACCTTAATGAAAAACTGTTTTTT.

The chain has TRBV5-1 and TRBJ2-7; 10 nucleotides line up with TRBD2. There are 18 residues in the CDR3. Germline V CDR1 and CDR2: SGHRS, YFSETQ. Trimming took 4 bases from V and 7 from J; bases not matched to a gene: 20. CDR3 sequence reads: CASSLTPRGLAGVEEQYF. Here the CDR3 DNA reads TGCGCCAGCAGCCTAACACCCAGGGGCCTAGCGGGAGTTGAGGAGCAGTACTTC.

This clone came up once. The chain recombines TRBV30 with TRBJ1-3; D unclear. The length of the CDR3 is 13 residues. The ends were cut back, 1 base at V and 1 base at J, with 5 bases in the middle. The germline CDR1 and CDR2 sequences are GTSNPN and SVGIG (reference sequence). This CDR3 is CAWSGPSGNTIYF. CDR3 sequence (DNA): TGTGCCTGGAGTGGGCCTTCTGGAAACACCATATATTTT.

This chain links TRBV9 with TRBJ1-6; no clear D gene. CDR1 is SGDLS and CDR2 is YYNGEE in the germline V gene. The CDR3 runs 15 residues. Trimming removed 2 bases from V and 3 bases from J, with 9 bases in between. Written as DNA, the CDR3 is TGTGCCAGCAGCGTCGGAGCTAACTATAATTCACCCCTCCACTTT. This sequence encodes CASSVGANYNSPLHF.

The CDR3 coding sequence is TGTGCCAGCAGCTTAGATCGGGGGAATCCCTACGAGCAGTACTTC. Translating it yields CASSLDRGNPYEQYF. The chain joins TRBV7-2 to TRBJ2-7; D may be TRBD2 (6 bases). The CDR3 covers 15 residues. Germline assignment: CDR1 SGHTA and CDR2 FQGNSA. Deletions cut 1 base from V and 2 bases from J, with 12 bases between. Together with reference TRBV7-2 and TRBJ2-7, the CDR3 gives the full variable domain: GAGVSQSPSNKVTEKGKDVELRCDPISGHTALYWYRQSLGQGLEFLIYFQGNSAPDKSGLPSDRFSAERTGGSVSTLTIQRTQQEDSAVYLCASSLDRGNPYEQYFGPGTRLTVT.

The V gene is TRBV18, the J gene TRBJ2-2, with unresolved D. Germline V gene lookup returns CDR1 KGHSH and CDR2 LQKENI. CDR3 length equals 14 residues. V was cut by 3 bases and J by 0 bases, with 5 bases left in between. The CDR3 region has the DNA TGTGCCAGCTCACCGACTGCGAACACCGGGGAGCTGTTTTTT. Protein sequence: CASSPTANTGELFF.

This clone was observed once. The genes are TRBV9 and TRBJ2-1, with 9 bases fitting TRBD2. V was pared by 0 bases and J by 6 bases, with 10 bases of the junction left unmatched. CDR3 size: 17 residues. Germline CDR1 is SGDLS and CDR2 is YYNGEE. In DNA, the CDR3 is TGTGCCAGCAGCGTAGGGGGGGGACTAGCTGTTCTCAATGAGCAGTTCTTC. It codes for CASSVGGGLAVLNEQFF.

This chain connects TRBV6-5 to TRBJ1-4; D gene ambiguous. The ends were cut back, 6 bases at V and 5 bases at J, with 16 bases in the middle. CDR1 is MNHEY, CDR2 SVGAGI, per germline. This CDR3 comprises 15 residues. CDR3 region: CASSSGRVRNEKLFF. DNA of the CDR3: TGTGCCAGCAGCTCCGGCCGGGTAAGGAATGAAAAACTGTTTTTT.

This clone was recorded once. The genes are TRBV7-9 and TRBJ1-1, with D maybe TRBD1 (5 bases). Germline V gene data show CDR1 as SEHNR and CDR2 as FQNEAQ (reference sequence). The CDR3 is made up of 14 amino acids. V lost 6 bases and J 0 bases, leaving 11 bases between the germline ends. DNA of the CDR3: TGTGCCAGCAGATTGACAGATATGAACACTGAAGCTTTCTTT. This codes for CASRLTDMNTEAFF.

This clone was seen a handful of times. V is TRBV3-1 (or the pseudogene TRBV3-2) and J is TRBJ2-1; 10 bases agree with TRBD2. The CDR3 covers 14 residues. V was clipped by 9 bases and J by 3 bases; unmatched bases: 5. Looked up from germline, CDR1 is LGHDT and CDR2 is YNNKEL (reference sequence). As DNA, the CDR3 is TGTGCCAGTCGTCCTAGCGGGAGCTACAATGAGCAGTTCTTC. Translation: CASRPSGSYNEQFF.

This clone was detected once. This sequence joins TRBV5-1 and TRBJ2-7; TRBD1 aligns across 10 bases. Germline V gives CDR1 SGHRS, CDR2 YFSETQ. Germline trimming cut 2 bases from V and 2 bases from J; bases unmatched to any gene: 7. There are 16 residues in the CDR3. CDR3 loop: CASSFVPGTGAYEQYF. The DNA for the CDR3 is TGCGCCAGCAGCTTCGTCCCCGGGACAGGGGCCTACGAGCAGTACTTC.

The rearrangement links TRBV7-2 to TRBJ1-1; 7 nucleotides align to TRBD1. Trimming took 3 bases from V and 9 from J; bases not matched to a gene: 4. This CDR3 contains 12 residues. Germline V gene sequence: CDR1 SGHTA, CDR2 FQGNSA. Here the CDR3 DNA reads TGTGCCAGCAGCTTGAGACAGGGACAAGCTTTCTTT. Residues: CASSLRQGQAFF.

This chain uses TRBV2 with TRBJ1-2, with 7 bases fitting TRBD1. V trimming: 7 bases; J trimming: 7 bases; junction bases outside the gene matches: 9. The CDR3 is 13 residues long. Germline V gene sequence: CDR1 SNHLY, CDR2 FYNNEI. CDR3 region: CASTIDREGGYTF. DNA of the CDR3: TGTGCCAGCACCATAGACAGGGAAGGTGGCTACACCTTC.

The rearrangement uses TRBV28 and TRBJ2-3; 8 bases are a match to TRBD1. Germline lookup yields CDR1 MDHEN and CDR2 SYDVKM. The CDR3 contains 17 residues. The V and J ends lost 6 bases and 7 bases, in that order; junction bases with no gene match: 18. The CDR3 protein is CASSRNYGQGGMNTQYF. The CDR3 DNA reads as TGTGCCAGCAGCCGAAACTACGGACAGGGCGGGATGAATACGCAGTATTTT.

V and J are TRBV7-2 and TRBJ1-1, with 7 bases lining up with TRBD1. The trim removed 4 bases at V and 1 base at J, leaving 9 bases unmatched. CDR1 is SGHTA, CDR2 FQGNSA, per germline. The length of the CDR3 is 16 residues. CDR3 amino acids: CASSSFRRGANTEAFF. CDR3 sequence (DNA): TGTGCCAGCAGCTCCTTCCGCAGGGGGGCGAACACTGAAGCTTTCTTT.

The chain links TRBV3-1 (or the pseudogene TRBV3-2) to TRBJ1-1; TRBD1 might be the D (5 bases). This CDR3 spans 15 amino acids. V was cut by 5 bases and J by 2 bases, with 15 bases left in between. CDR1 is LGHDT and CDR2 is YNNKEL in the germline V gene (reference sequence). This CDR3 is CASSTAGVLNTEAFF. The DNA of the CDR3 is TGTGCCAGCAGCACCGCGGGGGTTCTAAACACTGAAGCTTTCTTT.

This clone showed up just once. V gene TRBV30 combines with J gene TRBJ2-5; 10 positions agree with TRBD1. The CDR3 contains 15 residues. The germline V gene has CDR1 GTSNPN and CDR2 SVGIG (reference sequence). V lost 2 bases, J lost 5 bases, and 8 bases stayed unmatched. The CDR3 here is CAWSIGTGDWETQYF. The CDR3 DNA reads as TGTGCCTGGAGTATCGGGACAGGGGATTGGGAGACCCAGTACTTC. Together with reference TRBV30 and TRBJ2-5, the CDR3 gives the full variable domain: SQTIHQWPATLVQPVGSPLSLECTVEGTSNPNLYWYRQAAGRGLQLLFYSVGIGQISSEVPQNLSASRPQDRQFILSSKKLLLSDSGFYLCAWSIGTGDWETQYFGPGTRLLVL.

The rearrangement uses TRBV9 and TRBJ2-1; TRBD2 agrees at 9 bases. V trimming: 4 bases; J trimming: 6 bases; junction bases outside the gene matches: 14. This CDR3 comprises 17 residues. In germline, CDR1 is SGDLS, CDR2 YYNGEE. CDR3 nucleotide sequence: TGTGCCAGCAGCCTTCAAGGGGGCCTAGCGGGACGCAATGAGCAGTTCTTC. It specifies CASSLQGGLAGRNEQFF. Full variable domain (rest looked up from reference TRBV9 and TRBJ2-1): DSGVTQTPKHLITATGQRVTLRCSPRSGDLSVYWYQQSLDQGLQFLIQYYNGEERAKGNILERFSAQQFPDLHSELNLSSLELGDSALYFCASSLQGGLAGRNEQFFGPGTRLTVL.

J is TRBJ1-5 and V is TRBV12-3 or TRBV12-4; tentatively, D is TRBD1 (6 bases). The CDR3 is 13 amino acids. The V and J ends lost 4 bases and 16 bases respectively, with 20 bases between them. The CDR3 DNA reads TGTGCCAGCAGTTCACAAACAGGGACCTCTCACCATTTT. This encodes CASSSQTGTSHHF.

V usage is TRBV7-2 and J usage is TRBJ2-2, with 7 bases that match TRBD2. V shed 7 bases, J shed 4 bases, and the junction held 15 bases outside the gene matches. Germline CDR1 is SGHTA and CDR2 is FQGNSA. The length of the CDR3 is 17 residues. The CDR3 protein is CASNPPGLRTITGELFF. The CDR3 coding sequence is TGTGCCAGCAATCCTCCGGGACTACGCACAATCACCGGGGAGCTGTTTTTT.

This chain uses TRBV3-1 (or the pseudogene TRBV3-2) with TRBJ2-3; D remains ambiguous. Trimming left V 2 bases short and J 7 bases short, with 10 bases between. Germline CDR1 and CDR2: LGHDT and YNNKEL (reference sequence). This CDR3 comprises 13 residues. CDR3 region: CASSQTAHNTQYF. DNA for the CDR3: TGTGCCAGCAGCCAAACAGCCCATAATACGCAGTATTTT.

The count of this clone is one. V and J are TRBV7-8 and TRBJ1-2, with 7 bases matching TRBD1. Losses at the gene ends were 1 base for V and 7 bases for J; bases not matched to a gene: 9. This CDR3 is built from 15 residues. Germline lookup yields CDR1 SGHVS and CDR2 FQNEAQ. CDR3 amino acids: CASSLVAGQAVGYTF. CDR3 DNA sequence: TGTGCCAGCAGCTTAGTGGCTGGACAGGCTGTTGGCTACACCTTC.

The CDR3 is CASSQALTGLETQYF. The CDR3 DNA reads TGCGCCAGCAGCCAGGCCTTAACAGGGTTAGAGACCCAGTACTTC. This chain links TRBV4-3 with TRBJ2-5; the D gene is possibly TRBD1 (6 bases). Trimming stripped 3 bases from V and 4 bases from J, with 15 bases between. The V gene's germline CDR1 is LGHNA and CDR2 YSLEER. The CDR3 has 15 amino acids.